Listed below are T cell receptor beta chains from one sample, sequenced in a study of T-cell reconstitution after alpha-beta-depleted transplantation in children. TCRdb reprocessed the PCR reads with MiXCR, giving one entry per CDR3 protein. The table includes about 300,000 distinct CDR3 sequences, around 10% detected once. The sequences come from PBMCs, collected before TCRalphabeta/CD19-depleted stem cell transplant. Source of these receptors: a boy under three years old with acute myeloid leukemia, due to receive a stem cell transplant. CDR3s include the opening cysteine and the closing phenylalanine or tryptophan. The order of the fields is V gene, clone size, D gene, J gene, CDR3 DNA, CDR3 protein. D genes are given only for firm matches. Expanded clones get a size class; other rows say once, few or many, or leave the size out.

TRBV6-6	few	NA	TRBJ2-3	TGTGCCAGCAGTCTGACACTAGATACGCAGTATTTT	CASSLTLDTQYF
TRBV9	many	TRBD2	TRBJ2-3	TGTGCCAGCAGCGTGGGACTAGCGGGATTAGCGACAGATACGCAGTATTTT	CASSVGLAGLATDTQYF
TRBV7-2	NA	NA	TRBJ2-1	TGTGCCAGCAGCTCAATGGGTACTCACGGCAGTGAGCAGTTCTTC	CASSSMGTHGSEQFF
TRBV28	many	NA	TRBJ1-2	TGTGCCAGTACACCGGGGGTGAACTATGGCTACACCTTC	CASTPGVNYGYTF
TRBV5-5	many	NA	TRBJ1-3	TGTGCCAGCAGCTTGGGCGTTTCTGGAAACACCATATATTTT	CASSLGVSGNTIYF
TRBV20-1	many	TRBD1	TRBJ2-7	TGCAGTGATCGCCCAGGGGGCGTCCACGAGCAGTACTTC	CSDRPGGVHEQYF
TRBV20-1	many	NA	TRBJ2-7	TGCAGTGCTAGAGACGGAGACGGCTACGAGCAGTACTTC	CSARDGDGYEQYF
TRBV9	many	TRBD2	TRBJ2-1	TGTGCCAGCAGCGTAGTGGCTAGCGGGAGCCAGAATGAGCAGTTCTTC	CASSVVASGSQNEQFF
TRBV7-2	many	NA	TRBJ2-2	TGTGCCAGCAGCTACGTAGGGGGGGAGCTGTTTTTT	CASSYVGGELFF
TRBV4-1	NA	TRBD2	TRBJ2-7	TGCGCCAGCAGCCAAAGATGGGGCCTAGCGGAATCCTACGAGCAGTACTTC	CASSQRWGLAESYEQYF
TRBV29-1	NA	NA	TRBJ1-1	TGCAGCGTTGAGGGGGTAAAAAACACTGAAGCTTTCTTT	CSVEGVKNTEAFF
TRBV5-6	many	NA	TRBJ2-1	TGTGCCAGCAGCTATCCCGTAGGGGTCAGGGATGAGCAGTTCTTC	CASSYPVGVRDEQFF
TRBV6-4	many	TRBD2	TRBJ2-3	TGTGCCAGCAGTGCTAGCGGGGGGGCAGATACGCAGTATTTT	CASSASGGADTQYF
TRBV9	few	NA	TRBJ2-3	TGTGCCAGCAGCCCCCGAGCAGCCGTTTCTAGCACAGATACGCAGTATTTT	CASSPRAAVSSTDTQYF
TRBV5-1	NA	NA	TRBJ1-1	TGCGCCAGCAGGGCTCGGGGGGAAAACACTGAAGCTTTCTTT	CASRARGENTEAFF
TRBV9	many	NA	TRBJ2-3	TGTGCCAGCAGCCCCTTTTTCCTAGAGGCAGATACGCAGTATTTT	CASSPFFLEADTQYF
TRBV5-1	many	NA	TRBJ1-2	TGCGCCAGCAGCCTCGGGGAGGGCTCTGGCTACACCTTC	CASSLGEGSGYTF
TRBV7-9	many	NA	TRBJ2-4	TGTGCCAGCAGCTTAGGACAGGGAGGGGAAATGATTCAGTACTTC	CASSLGQGGEMIQYF
TRBV7-9	few	NA	TRBJ2-1	TGTGCCAGCAGCTTGTCGGGAACATTAATAGATGAGCAGTTCTTC	CASSLSGTLIDEQFF
TRBV21-1	many	NA	TRBJ2-1	TGTGCCAGCAGCAAAGTAAGCGGTGAGCAGTTCTTC	CASSKVSGEQFF
TRBV20-1	many	NA	TRBJ2-4	TGCAGTGCTAGAGCCCGGCTCTTAGCCAAAAACATTCAGTACTTC	CSARARLLAKNIQYF
TRBV10-2	many	NA	TRBJ2-2	TGCGCCAGCAGTGAGCCTCCGGCTTGGGGCGGGGAGCTGTTTTTT	CASSEPPAWGGELFF
TRBV7-9	once	TRBD1	TRBJ1-2	TGTGCCAGCAGCTTAGCGGCAGGGGGTGGCTATGGCTACACCTTC	CASSLAAGGGYGYTF
TRBV7-9	NA	NA	TRBJ2-2	TGTGCCAGCAGCAGAGAGGGGGCGAACACCGGGGAGCTGTTTTTT	CASSREGANTGELFF
TRBV4-2	many	TRBD2	TRBJ2-3	TGTGCCAGCAGCCAAGATGGGGGGAGCGGGGGGGGGACAGATACGCAGTATTTT	CASSQDGGSGGGTDTQYF
TRBV3-1	many	TRBD2	TRBJ2-1	TGTGCCAGCAGCCAAGAAGTCGGGGGGGCCCACAATGAGCAGTTCTTC	CASSQEVGGAHNEQFF
TRBV12-3/TRBV12-4	many	NA	TRBJ2-7	TGTGCCAGCAGTTTCGGGGGGCTCGACGAGCAGTACTTC	CASSFGGLDEQYF
TRBV20-1	many	NA	TRBJ2-1	TGCAGTGCTAGTGGGGGAAGAGCCTACAATGAGCAGTTCTTC	CSASGGRAYNEQFF
TRBV7-3	many	TRBD1	TRBJ2-5	TGTGCCAGCAGCTTAAGTGGGACAGGGGAAGAGACCCAGTACTTC	CASSLSGTGEETQYF
TRBV7-2	many	NA	TRBJ2-1	TGTGCCAGCAGCTTGCACTATGCGGTCAATGAGCAGTTCTTC	CASSLHYAVNEQFF
TRBV7-2	many	NA	TRBJ2-2	TGTGCCAGCAGCTTTCGTGCCGGGAACACCGGGGAGCTGTTTTTT	CASSFRAGNTGELFF
TRBV5-5	few	NA	TRBJ2-2	TGTGCCAGCAGCTTGATCGGGAAGGGGACCGGGGAGCTGTTTTTT	CASSLIGKGTGELFF
TRBV6-2/TRBV6-3	few	NA	TRBJ1-2	TGTGCCAGCAGAGTCTTCGGAGGCAACTATGGCTACACCTTC	CASRVFGGNYGYTF
TRBV4-2	few	TRBD1	TRBJ2-2	TGTGCCAGCAGCCAAGTTAGGTGGGACAGGGCAACCGGGGAGCTGTTTTTT	CASSQVRWDRATGELFF
TRBV5-1	few	NA	TRBJ2-1	TGCGCCAGCTGGGGGGCCGATGAGCAGTTCTTC	CASWGADEQFF
TRBV20-1	many	TRBD1	TRBJ1-2	TGCAGTGCTTTCCGGACAGGGGGAAACTATGGCTACACCTTC	CSAFRTGGNYGYTF
TRBV5-1	NA	TRBD2	TRBJ2-1	TGCGCCAGCAGCTTGGTGTCTAGCGGCGCCTACAATGAGCAGTTCTTC	CASSLVSSGAYNEQFF
TRBV7-9	many	TRBD1	TRBJ2-7	TGTGCCAGCAGCAAAGTCGGGACAGGGAGGACCTACGAGCAGTACTTC	CASSKVGTGRTYEQYF
TRBV7-2	many	NA	TRBJ1-2	TGTGCCAGCAGCACGGGGGTCGGCTACACCTTC	CASSTGVGYTF
TRBV2	many	NA	TRBJ2-5	TGTGCCAGCAGCAGGGAAGAGACCCAGTACTTC	CASSREETQYF
TRBV12-3/TRBV12-4	many	NA	TRBJ2-2	TGTGCCAGCAGTTCCCCCCGAGGGATCGCGAACACCGGGGAGCTGTTTTTT	CASSSPRGIANTGELFF
TRBV10-3	many	TRBD2	TRBJ2-3	TGTGCCATCAGTGGGTCGACGCTAGCGGGAGCAGATACGCAGTATTTT	CAISGSTLAGADTQYF
TRBV9	many	TRBD2	TRBJ2-2	TGTGCCAGCAGCGAGGGACTAGCAAACACCGGGGAGCTGTTTTTT	CASSEGLANTGELFF
TRBV4-2	NA	TRBD1	TRBJ1-1	TGTGCCAGCAGCCAAAAATTAAACAGGGGGCGTGACACTGAAGCTTTCTTT	CASSQKLNRGRDTEAFF
TRBV12-3/TRBV12-4	few	NA	TRBJ2-7	TGTGCCAGCAGTTTCGCTAGGGGGTACGAGCAGTACTTC	CASSFARGYEQYF